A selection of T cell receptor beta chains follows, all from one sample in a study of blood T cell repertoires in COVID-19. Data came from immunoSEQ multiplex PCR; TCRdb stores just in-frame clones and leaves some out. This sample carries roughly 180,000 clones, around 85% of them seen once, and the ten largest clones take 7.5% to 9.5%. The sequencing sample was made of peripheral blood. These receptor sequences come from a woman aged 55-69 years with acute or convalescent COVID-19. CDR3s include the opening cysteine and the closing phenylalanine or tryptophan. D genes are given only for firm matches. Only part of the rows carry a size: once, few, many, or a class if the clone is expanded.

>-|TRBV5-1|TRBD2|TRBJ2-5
TGCGCCAGCAGAGACCCCGGGACTAGCGGCGGGAGGGTAATCCTCGGGACCCAGTACTTC
CASRDPGTSGGRVILGTQYF
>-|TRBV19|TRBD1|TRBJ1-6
TGTGCCAGTAGGGTGACAGGGCATAATTCACCCCTCCACTTT
CASRVTGHNSPLHF
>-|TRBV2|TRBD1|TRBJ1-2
TGTGCCAGCACGGGGACAGGGGGCTATGGCTACACCTTC
CASTGTGGYGYTF
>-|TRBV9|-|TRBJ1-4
TGTGCCAGCAGCGTAGGAGGGCAGTGGGATGAAAAACTGTTTTTT
CASSVGGQWDEKLFF
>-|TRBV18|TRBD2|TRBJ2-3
TGTGCCAGCTCAAGAGCGGGAGCGGACACAGATACGCAGTATTTT
CASSRAGADTDTQYF
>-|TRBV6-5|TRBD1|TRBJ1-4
TGTGCCAGCAGTATCGGACAGGGGGAAGGGGAAAAACTGTTTTTT
CASSIGQGEGEKLFF
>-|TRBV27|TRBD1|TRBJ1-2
TGTGCCAGCAGTAGTGGGGACAGGGGAAGGTCCGATGGCTACACCTTC
CASSSGDRGRSDGYTF
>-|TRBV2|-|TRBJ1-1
TGTGCCAGCAAAGTCCAGACAGTCGGCATCACTGAAGCTTTCTTT
CASKVQTVGITEAFF
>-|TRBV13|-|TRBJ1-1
TGTGCCAGCACCGACAGCGACACTGAAGCTTTCTTT
CASTDSDTEAFF
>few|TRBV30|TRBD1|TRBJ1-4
TGTGCCTGTCCCGGGACAGGGAGTGGAAAACTGTTTTTT
CACPGTGSGKLFF
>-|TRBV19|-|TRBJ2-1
TGTGCCAGTAGTCGTCTAGCGTCGGCCTACAATGAGCAGTTCTTC
CASSRLASAYNEQFF